This T cell receptor beta chain was captured by sequencing in a study of preoperative IRX-2 immunotherapy in early breast cancer. V was cut by 3 bases and J by 1 base, with 9 bases left in between. This CDR3 is 14 amino acids long. From germline, CDR1 is LNHDA and CDR2 SQIVND (reference sequence). This clone was found a few times. Other DNA sequences of this sample code for an identical CDR3. Sequencing used immunoSEQ multiplex PCR; TCRdb keeps in-frame clones, though not all of them. The sample contains fewer than 25,000 clones, around four fifths of which appear only once. Regarding treatment: preoperative locoregional IRX-2 cytokine immunotherapy. This phase Ib study tested locoregional IRX-2 cytokine immunotherapy given before surgery.

The chain links TRBV19 to TRBJ1-1, with D perhaps matching TRBD1 (5 bases). This specimen consisted of lymph node tissue, obtained after IRX-2 immunotherapy. This receptor was taken from a human donor with breast cancer. The CDR3 loop reads CASSIVQGNTEAFF. The CDR3 coding sequence is TGTGCCAGTAGTATCGTTCAGGGGAACACTGAAGCTTTCTTT.